This TCR beta chain was sequenced for a study of blood T cell repertoires in COVID-19. Study-level information: Donors in the United States, Italy and Spain gave samples during acute or convalescent COVID-19. From T cells, B-cell-depleted T cells, or PBMCs came the material, which was cDNA or gDNA.

Study members were between about 18 and 95 years old and lived in roughly 24 US regions. Source study methods: Estimates of nucleated cell counts were drawn from the amplification of reference gene primers. Clones were read by immunoSEQ multiplex PCR, and TCRdb kept only the in-frame ones, dropping some. The DNA gave D and trimming, while V, J and clone size come from that table. The data show over 350,000 clones, with roughly 90% seen just once and more than 0.9% held by the top ten. CDR1 is LNHDA, CDR2 SQIVND, per germline (reference sequence). The junction had 1 base not matched to a gene; V was cut back by 4 bases and J by 5 bases. This CDR3 region has 13 residues.

The clonotype originates from a woman aged 30 to 39 with acute COVID-19. The chain joins TRBV19 to TRBJ2-5; 10 bases line up with TRBD1. The material sequenced was PBMCs or T cells enriched from blood (not recorded which). CDR3 sequence (DNA): TGTGCCAGTAGTAGGGGACAGGGGGAGACCCAGTACTTC. Protein: CASSRGQGETQYF.